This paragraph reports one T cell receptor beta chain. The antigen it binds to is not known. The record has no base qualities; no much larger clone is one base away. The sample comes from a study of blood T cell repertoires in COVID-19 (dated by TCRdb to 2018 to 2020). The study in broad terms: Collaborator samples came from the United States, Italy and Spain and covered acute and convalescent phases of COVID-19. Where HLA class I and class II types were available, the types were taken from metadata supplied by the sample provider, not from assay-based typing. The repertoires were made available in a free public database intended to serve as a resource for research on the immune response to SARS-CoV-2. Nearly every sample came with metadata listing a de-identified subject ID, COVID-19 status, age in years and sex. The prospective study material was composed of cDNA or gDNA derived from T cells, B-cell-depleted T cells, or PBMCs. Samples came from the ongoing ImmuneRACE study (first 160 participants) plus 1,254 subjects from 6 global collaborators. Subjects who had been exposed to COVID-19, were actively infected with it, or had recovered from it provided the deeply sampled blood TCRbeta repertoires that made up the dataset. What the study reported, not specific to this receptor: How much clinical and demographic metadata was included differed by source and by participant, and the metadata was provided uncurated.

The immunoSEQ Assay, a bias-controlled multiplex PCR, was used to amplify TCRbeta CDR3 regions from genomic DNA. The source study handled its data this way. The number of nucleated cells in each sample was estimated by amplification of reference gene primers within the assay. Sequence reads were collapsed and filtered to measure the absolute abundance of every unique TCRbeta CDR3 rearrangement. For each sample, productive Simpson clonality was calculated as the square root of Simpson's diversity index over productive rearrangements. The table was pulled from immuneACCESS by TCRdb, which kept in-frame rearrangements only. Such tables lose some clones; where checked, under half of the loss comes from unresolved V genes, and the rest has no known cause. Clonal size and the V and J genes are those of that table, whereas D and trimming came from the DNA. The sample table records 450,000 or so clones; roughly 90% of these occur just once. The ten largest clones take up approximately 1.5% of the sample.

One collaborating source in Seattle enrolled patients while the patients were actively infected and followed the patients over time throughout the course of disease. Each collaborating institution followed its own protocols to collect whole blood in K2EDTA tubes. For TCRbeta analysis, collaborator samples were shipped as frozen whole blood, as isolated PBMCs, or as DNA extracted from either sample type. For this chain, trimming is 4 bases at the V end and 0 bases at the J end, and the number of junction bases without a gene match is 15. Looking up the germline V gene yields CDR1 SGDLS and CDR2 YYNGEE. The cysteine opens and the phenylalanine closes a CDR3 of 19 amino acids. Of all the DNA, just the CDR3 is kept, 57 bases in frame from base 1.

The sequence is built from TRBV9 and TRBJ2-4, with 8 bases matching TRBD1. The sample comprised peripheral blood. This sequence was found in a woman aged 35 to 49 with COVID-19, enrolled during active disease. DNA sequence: TGTGCCAGCAGCCTGGCGGGACAGGTGCCTCCGCTAGCCAAAAACATTCAGTACTTC. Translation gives CASSLAGQVPPLAKNIQYF.